A selection of T cell receptor beta chains follows, all from one sample in a study of T cell responses to AZD1222 COVID-19 vaccine. Profiling relied on immunoSEQ multiplex PCR, and the TCRdb table lists in-frame clones only, not all of them. The sample lists about 110,000 clones; around 89% were seen once. Sequencing was performed on peripheral blood, taken on day 0 of AZD1222 vaccination. The source of these receptors is an adult in good health. The CDR3 runs from the conserved cysteine through the conserved F or W.

>TRBV18
CASSRSQGSGNTIYF
>TRBV27
CASGPRGGPYEQYF
>TRBV29-1
CSVEGRARDTQYF
>TRBV7-2
CASSLRGGGRDEQFF
>TRBV28
CASSFPLGAKTALHF
>TRBV7-2
CASSSTSWSTDTQYF
>TRBV27
CASSLLAGGRATQYF
>TRBV10-3
CAISNGNSPLHF
>TRBV4-3
CASSQEGTVSSYEQYF
>TRBV7-7
CASSRREEGGELFF
>TRBV19
CASSSQGAPGTEAFF
>TRBV7-2
CASSLSTHGTYYEQYF
>TRBV2
CASTMGVTQYF
>TRBV15
CATSTRQGMAKNIQYF
>TRBV19
CASSMRGTKNIQYF
>TRBV28
CASSSPTGGDTEAFF
>TRBV11-2
CASSLPSGGAYNEQFF
>TRBV5-4
CASSRQGGGTDTQYF
>TRBV7-2
CASSLVLYGYTF
>TRBV6-5
CASTGGGLSEQYF
>TRBV6-5
CASIGPGQLNTEAFF
>TRBV20-1
CSARSTEAFF
>TRBV7-2
CASSLVGTEKYNEQFF
>TRBV3-1/TRBV3-2
CASSQGQINQPQHF
>TRBV28
CASSLGPNEKLFF
>TRBV29-1
CSAGDSPYEQYF